Below, one T cell receptor beta chain is given with its context. V lost 0 bases to trimming and J lost 2 bases; unmatched junction nucleotides: 12. The CDR3 spans 18 residues. The germline V gene has CDR1 SGHTA and CDR2 FQGNSA. The data belong to a study of blood T cell repertoires in COVID-19. Authors' analysis steps: Reference gene primer amplification gave estimated nucleated cell counts. Generated by immunoSEQ multiplex PCR, the TCRdb table keeps only in-frame clones and is missing some. The DNA was the basis for D and trimming; V, J and clone size are from that table. The sample consists of 150,000 or so clones, 85% to 95% of them appearing once.

This sequence was found in a woman aged 45-60 years with acute or convalescent COVID-19. The chain couples TRBV7-2 to TRBJ2-7, with TRBD2 matching over 8 bases. Sequenced: peripheral blood. The CDR3 sequence: CASSLAHFGGGRPYEQYF. As DNA, the CDR3 is TGTGCCAGCAGCTTAGCCCACTTTGGCGGGGGGCGCCCCTACGAGCAGTACTTC.